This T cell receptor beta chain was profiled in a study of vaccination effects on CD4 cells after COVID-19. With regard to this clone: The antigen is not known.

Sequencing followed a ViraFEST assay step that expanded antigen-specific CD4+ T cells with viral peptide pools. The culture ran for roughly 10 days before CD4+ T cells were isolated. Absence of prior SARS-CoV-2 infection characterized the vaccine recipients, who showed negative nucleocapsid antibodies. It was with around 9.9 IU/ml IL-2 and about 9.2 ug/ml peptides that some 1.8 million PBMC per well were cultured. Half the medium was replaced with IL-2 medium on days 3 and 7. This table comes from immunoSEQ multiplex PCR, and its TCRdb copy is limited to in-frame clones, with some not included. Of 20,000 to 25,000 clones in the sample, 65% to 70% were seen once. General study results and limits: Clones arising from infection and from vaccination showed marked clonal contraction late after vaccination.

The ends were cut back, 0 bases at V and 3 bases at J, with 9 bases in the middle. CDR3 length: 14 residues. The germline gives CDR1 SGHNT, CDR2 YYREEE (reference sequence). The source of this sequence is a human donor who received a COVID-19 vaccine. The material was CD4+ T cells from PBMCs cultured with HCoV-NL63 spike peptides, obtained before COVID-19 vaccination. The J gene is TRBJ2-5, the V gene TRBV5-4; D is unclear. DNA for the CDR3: TGTGCCAGCAGCTTGGGCCGCTATAAAGAGACCCAGTACTTC. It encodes CASSLGRYKETQYF.